This TCR beta chain was captured by sequencing in a study of T cells in Graves' hyperthyroidism and ophthalmopathy. RNA transcripts gave rise to amplified TCR beta CDR3 regions. TCR CDR3 regions were first amplified by RT-PCR with HTBI primers. Each CDR3 protein gets one entry after TCRdb re-called the multiplex PCR reads with MiXCR. There are about 290,000 distinct CDR3 sequences in the sample; approximately 12% occur only once, and roughly 7.5% lies in the top ten. Predating any ophthalmopathy symptoms, the blood sample was taken at first hyperthyroidism diagnosis. The CDR3 covers 17 residues. The V gene's germline CDR1 is SGDLS and CDR2 YYNGEE. Trimming cost V 1 base and J 3 bases; bases outside gene matches: 6.

This clonotype originated in a woman in her 30s with Graves' hyperthyroidism that later progressed to Graves' ophthalmopathy. This chain links TRBV9 with TRBJ2-2, with TRBD2 matching 10 bases. Sequencing input: blood. The CDR3 is CASSVSRLAGDTGELFF. CDR3 bases: TGTGCCAGCAGCGTAAGTCGGCTAGCGGGAGACACCGGGGAGCTGTTTTTT.